This note documents a single T cell receptor (beta chain) sequence. The antigen is unknown. This sample is drawn from a study of T cell responses to AZD1222 COVID-19 vaccine. General study results and limits: Donors, mostly white British, included more females; clonal diversity was possibly underestimated. There were vaccine-associated CD4 TCRs across spike, dominant at 160-218 and 743-854. Recipients of AZD1222 seropositive at baseline numbered only five or six.

Assay: immunoSEQ multiplex PCR; the TCRdb copy retains only in-frame clones and omits some. This table holds some 150,000 clones, around 90% found once. The CDR3 extends over 21 amino acids. Sequences were derived from peripheral blood, sampled on day 0 of AZD1222 vaccination. The chain uses TRBV12-2 and TRBJ1-1; whether TRBD1, the table's D call, matches the DNA was not checked. TRBV12-2 is flagged as a pseudogene. The sequence was obtained from an adult in good health. CDR3 nucleotide sequence: TGTGCAAGTCGCTTTACCGCGCGTTGGGGTTGGACAGGCGATTCGAACACTGAAGCTTTCTTT. It specifies CASRFTARWGWTGDSNTEAFF.